This paragraph reports one TCR beta chain. The source of the sample is a study of blood T cell repertoires in COVID-19. Study-wide background: Italy, Spain and the United States were the sources of the convalescent and acute COVID-19 samples. T cells, B-cell-depleted T cells, or PBMCs supplied cDNA or gDNA.

Germline values: CDR1 MNHEY, CDR2 SMNVEV (reference sequence). The CDR3 covers 14 residues. V dropped 8 bases and J dropped 6 bases, with 19 bases sitting between them. Per the original methods: The assay estimated nucleated cells by amplifying reference gene primers. Sequenced by immunoSEQ multiplex PCR; TCRdb stores in-frame clones only, minus some. Clone size and V and J calls were adopted from that table, with D and trimming inferred from the DNA. The data contain about 150,000 clones, 80% of them seen just once; the ten biggest clones take up over 0.5%. This sequence originates from a man between 60 and 70 years old with acute or convalescent COVID-19. The chain uses TRBV27 and TRBJ1-1; TRBD1 might be the D (6 bases). The specimen was peripheral blood. The CDR3 nucleotides are TGTGCCAGCGCCGGCGGGCAGGGGCCCCCTGAAGCTTTCTTT. This sequence encodes CASAGGQGPPEAFF.